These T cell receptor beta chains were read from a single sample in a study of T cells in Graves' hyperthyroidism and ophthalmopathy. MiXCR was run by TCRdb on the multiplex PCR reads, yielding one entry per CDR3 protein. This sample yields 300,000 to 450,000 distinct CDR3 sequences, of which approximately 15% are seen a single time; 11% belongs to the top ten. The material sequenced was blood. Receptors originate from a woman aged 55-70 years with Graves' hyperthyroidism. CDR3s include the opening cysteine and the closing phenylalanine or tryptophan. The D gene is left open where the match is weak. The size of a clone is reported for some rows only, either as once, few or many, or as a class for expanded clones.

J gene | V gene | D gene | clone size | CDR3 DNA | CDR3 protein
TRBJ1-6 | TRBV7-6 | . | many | TGTGCCAGCAGCTTTGGGTGGGGAATGGGGAATTCACCCCTCCACTTT | CASSFGWGMGNSPLHF
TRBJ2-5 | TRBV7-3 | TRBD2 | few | TGTGCCAGCAGCTTACAGCCCAGCGGGAGGGCCACACAAGAGACCCAGTACTTC | CASSLQPSGRATQETQYF
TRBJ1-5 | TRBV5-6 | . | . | TGTGCCAGCAGCTTGCGGTGGGATCAGCCCCAGCATTTT | CASSLRWDQPQHF
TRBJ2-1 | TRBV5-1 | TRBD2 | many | TGCGCCAGCAGCGGCCAGACTAGCCTACCTAACAATGAGCAGTTCTTC | CASSGQTSLPNNEQFF
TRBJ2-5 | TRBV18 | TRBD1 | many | TGTGCCAGCTCACCCCCAGGACAGGGTGTCCTGGAGACCCAGTACTTC | CASSPPGQGVLETQYF
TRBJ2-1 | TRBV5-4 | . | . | TGTGCCAGCAGTTGGGCCGGGACCCAGTCCTACAATGAGCAGTTCTTC | CASSWAGTQSYNEQFF
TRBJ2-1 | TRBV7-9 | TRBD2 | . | TGTGCCAGCAGCCAGACTAAGCGGGAGTTTAACAATGGGCAGTTCTTC | CASSQTKREFNNGQFF
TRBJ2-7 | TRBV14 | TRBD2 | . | TGTGCCAGCAGCCAAGGCGGAACGGGAGGGCATGACGAGCAGTACTTC | CASSQGGTGGHDEQYF
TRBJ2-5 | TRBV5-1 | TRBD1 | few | TGCGCCAGCAGCTCCCACGGACAGGGGGGAGAGACCCAGTACTTC | CASSSHGQGGETQYF
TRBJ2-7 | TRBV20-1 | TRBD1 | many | TGCAGTGCTATCCGACAGGGAATCACCTACGAGCAGTACTTC | CSAIRQGITYEQYF
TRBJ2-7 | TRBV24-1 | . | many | TGTGCCACCAGTGATTCGACTATCTACGAGCAGTACTTC | CATSDSTIYEQYF
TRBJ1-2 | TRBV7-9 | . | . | TGTGCCAGCAGCCAGGGATATCTTGCGACTAACTATGGCTACACCTTC | CASSQGYLATNYGYTF
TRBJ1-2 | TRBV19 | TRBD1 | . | TGTGCCAGTAGAGTGGGACAGCTTTATGGCTACACCTTC | CASRVGQLYGYTF
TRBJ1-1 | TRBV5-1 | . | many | TGCGCCAGCAGCGGAGGGGATAACCCTGAAGCTTTCTTT | CASSGGDNPEAFF
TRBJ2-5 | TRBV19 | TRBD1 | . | TGTGCCAGTAGTATTGCGACAGGGGGCTCGTCAGAGACCCAGTACTTC | CASSIATGGSSETQYF
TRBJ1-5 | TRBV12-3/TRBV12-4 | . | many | TGTGCCAGCAGGGTGGGGGGAAATCAGCCCCAGCATTTT | CASRVGGNQPQHF
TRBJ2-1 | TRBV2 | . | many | TGTGCCAGCAGGGAGTATGGGCGTAGGGGGATTGAGCAGTTCTTC | CASREYGRRGIEQFF
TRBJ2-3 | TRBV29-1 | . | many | TGCAGCGTTGGCCAGGGGTCGTCAGATACGCAGTATTTT | CSVGQGSSDTQYF
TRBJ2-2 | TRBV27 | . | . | TGTGCCAGCAGTTTAGTGCGCGTTGGCACCGGGGAGCTGTTTTTT | CASSLVRVGTGELFF
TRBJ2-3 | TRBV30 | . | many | TGTGCCTGCCGGCTCCCTATCCCAGATACGCAGTATTTT | CACRLPIPDTQYF
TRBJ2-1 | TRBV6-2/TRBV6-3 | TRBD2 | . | TGTGCCAGCAGGTTAAGGGCTAGCGGGGCAGACTACAATGAGCAGTTCTTC | CASRLRASGADYNEQFF
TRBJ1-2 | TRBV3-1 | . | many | TGTGCCAGCAGCGGGCACGGTGTCTATGGCTACACCTTC | CASSGHGVYGYTF
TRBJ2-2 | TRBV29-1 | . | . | TGCAGCGCCCAGGAGACCCTGGGACTCGGGGAGCTGTTTTTT | CSAQETLGLGELFF
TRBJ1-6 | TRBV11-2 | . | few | TGTGCCAGCAGCCGGACCGGACAGAATAATTCACCCCTCCACTTT | CASSRTGQNNSPLHF
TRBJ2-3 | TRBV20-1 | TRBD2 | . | TGCAGTGCTAGAGATCCCTGGACTAGCGGGAGGAGAGATACGCAGTATTTT | CSARDPWTSGRRDTQYF
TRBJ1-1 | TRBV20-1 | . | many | TGCAGTGCTAGAGATTTAACAGGGCGGAAAGCTTTCTTT | CSARDLTGRKAFF
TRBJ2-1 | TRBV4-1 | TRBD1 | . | TGCGCCAGCAGCCCTATGACAGGGGGCCGCTACAATGAGCAGTTCTTC | CASSPMTGGRYNEQFF
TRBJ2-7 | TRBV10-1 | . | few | TGCGCCAGCAGTGAGCAAGGGTTCTACGAGCAGTACTTC | CASSEQGFYEQYF
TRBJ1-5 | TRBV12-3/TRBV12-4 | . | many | TGTGCCAGCAGTTGGGGCTCGGGGCCCCAGCATTTT | CASSWGSGPQHF
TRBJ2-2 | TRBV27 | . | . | TGTGCCAGCAGTCCCACAACCGGGACAATCACCGGGGAGCTGTTTTTT | CASSPTTGTITGELFF
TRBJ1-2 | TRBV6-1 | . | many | TGTGCCAGCAGTGCCCCTTTAGGTTATGGCTACACCTTC | CASSAPLGYGYTF
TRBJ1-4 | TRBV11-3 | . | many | TGTGCCAGCAGCTTAGTTACGGGTGGTAATGAAAAACTGTTTTTT | CASSLVTGGNEKLFF
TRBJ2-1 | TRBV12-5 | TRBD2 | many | TGTGCTAGTGGTTCCGGGACTAGCGGGAGGGTCAACAATGAGCAGTTCTTC | CASGSGTSGRVNNEQFF
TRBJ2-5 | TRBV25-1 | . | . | TGTGCCAGCAGTGCTGGCGGCGGTCGGGGGTGGGAGACCCAGTACTTC | CASSAGGGRGWETQYF
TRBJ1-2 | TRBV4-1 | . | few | TGCGCCAGCAGCCAGTATCTAGCAAGCTATGGCTACACCTTC | CASSQYLASYGYTF
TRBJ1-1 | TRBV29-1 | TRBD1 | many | TGCAGCGTCCCTAGGGACAGTCCGCGGAACACTGAAGCTTTCTTT | CSVPRDSPRNTEAFF
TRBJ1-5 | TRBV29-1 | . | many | TGCAGCGTTGGCAACAGGGTGGATCAGCCCCAGCATTTT | CSVGNRVDQPQHF
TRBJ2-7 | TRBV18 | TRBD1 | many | TGTGCCAGCTCACCCGGGACAGGGTTTTACGAGCAGTACTTC | CASSPGTGFYEQYF
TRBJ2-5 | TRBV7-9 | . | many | TGTGCCAGCAGCTTCTTTTGGTCAGAACGCCAAGAGACCCAGTACTTC | CASSFFWSERQETQYF
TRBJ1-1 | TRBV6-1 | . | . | TGTGCCAGCAGTCGGGGACGGGACACTGAAGCTTTCTTT | CASSRGRDTEAFF
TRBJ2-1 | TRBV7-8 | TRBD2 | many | TGTGCCACAAAAGGGACTGCGGGACTAGCGGGAGCCTCATACAATGAGCAGTTCTTC | CATKGTAGLAGASYNEQFF
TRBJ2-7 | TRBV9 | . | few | TGTGCCAGCAGCGTAAAGGACTACCCCTACGAGCAGTACTTC | CASSVKDYPYEQYF
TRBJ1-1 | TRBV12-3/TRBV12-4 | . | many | TGTGCCAGCACCCCACGGGGCCGGGTCACTGAAGCTTTCTTT | CASTPRGRVTEAFF
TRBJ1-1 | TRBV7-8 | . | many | TGTGCCAGCAGCCTCCAGGGTGTCGGGAACACTGAAGCTTTCTTT | CASSLQGVGNTEAFF
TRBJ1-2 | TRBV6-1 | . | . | TGTGCCAGCAGAAACCTGGCTAACTATGGCTACACCTTC | CASRNLANYGYTF
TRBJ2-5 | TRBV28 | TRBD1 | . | TGTGCCAGCAGAACAGGGGGCCGGGAGACCCAGTACTTC | CASRTGGRETQYF
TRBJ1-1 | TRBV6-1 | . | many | TGTGCCAGTTCAAGTGGGGGTGTGAACACTGAAGCTTTCTTT | CASSSGGVNTEAFF
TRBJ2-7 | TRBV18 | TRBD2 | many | TGTGCCAGCTCACCCCCGGGACTAGCCACCTACGAGCAGTACTTC | CASSPPGLATYEQYF
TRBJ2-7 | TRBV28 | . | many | TGTGCCAGCAGTTCAGACACTTTCTACGAGCAGTACTTC | CASSSDTFYEQYF